A selection of T cell receptor beta chains follows, all from one sample in a study of technical replicates of blood from a few donors. Sequenced by immunoSEQ multiplex PCR; TCRdb stores in-frame clones only, minus some. Of about 75,000 clones in the sample, 91% were seen once. The sequenced sample was T cells isolated from PBMCs. These receptors were obtained from a human donor in good health. Some clones in this sample may be carry-over from other donors' samples. Both conserved end residues are part of each CDR3. The D gene is left open where the match is weak. The size entry is marked missing in some rows and otherwise reads once, few, many or a size class.

j_call | d_call | clone_size | cdr3_length | v_call | cdr3_aa | cdr3_nt
TRBJ2-1 | TRBD2 | . | 18 | TRBV5-1 | CASSLVLAGGLSYNEQFF | TGCGCCAGCAGCTTGGTGCTCGCGGGAGGACTGTCCTACAATGAGCAGTTCTTC
TRBJ2-5 | TRBD1 | . | 15 | TRBV19 | CASSPFEGARETQYF | TGTGCCAGTAGTCCATTTGAGGGGGCGCGGGAGACCCAGTACTTC
TRBJ2-3 | TRBD2 | . | 16 | TRBV9 | CASSVTSGYSTDTQYF | TGTGCCAGCAGCGTTACTAGCGGGTATAGCACAGATACGCAGTATTTT
TRBJ2-5 | . | . | 13 | TRBV14 | CASSRASGETQYF | TGTGCCAGCAGCCGGGCGTCCGGCGAGACCCAGTACTTC
TRBJ1-1 | . | . | 15 | TRBV2 | CASREEDVGGTEAFF | TGTGCCAGCAGAGAGGAGGACGTTGGTGGGACTGAAGCTTTCTTT
TRBJ1-5 | . | . | 16 | TRBV19 | CARDYRENRADQPQHF | TGTGCCAGAGACTACAGGGAAAACAGGGCCGATCAGCCCCAGCATTTT
TRBJ2-3 | . | . | 17 | TRBV4-1 | CASSQLPGVPGLDTQYF | TGCGCCAGCAGCCAACTCCCCGGCGTTCCGGGGTTAGATACGCAGTATTTT
TRBJ2-5 | TRBD2 | . | 13 | TRBV10-2 | CASGLAGGKTQYF | TGCGCCAGCGGACTAGCGGGAGGAAAGACCCAGTACTTC
TRBJ2-5 | TRBD1 | . | 15 | TRBV5-8 | CASSFGTGGSETQYF | TGTGCCAGCAGCTTTGGGACAGGGGGGTCAGAGACCCAGTACTTC
TRBJ2-5 | . | . | 12 | TRBV7-2 | CASSPQVRTQYF | TGTGCCAGCAGCCCCCAGGTACGGACCCAGTACTTC
TRBJ1-5 | . | . | 14 | TRBV11-2 | CASSLDSSNQPQHF | TGTGCCAGCAGCTTGGACAGTAGCAATCAGCCCCAGCATTTT
TRBJ1-1 | . | . | 15 | TRBV7-9 | CASSLDFQVNTEAFF | TGTGCCAGCAGCTTAGATTTCCAGGTAAACACTGAAGCTTTCTTT
TRBJ2-1 | TRBD2 | . | 13 | TRBV19 | CASSSGPYNEQFF | TGTGCCAGCTCTAGCGGACCTTACAATGAGCAGTTCTTC
TRBJ2-6 | . | . | 13 | TRBV19 | CASTPAGANVLTF | TGTGCCAGTACCCCTGCTGGGGCCAACGTCCTGACTTTC
TRBJ2-7 | TRBD2 | . | 14 | TRBV5-6 | CASSLGLAGDEQYF | TGTGCCAGCAGCTTGGGACTAGCGGGAGACGAGCAGTACTTC
TRBJ1-4 | TRBD1 | . | 15 | TRBV15 | CATSRQGASFEKLFF | TGTGCCACCAGCCGCCAGGGGGCATCTTTCGAAAAACTGTTTTTT
TRBJ1-5 | TRBD1 | . | 17 | TRBV9 | CASSVGGGTGKEQPQHF | TGTGCCAGCAGCGTGGGGGGCGGGACAGGGAAGGAACAGCCCCAGCATTTT
TRBJ1-5 | . | once | 18 | TRBV4-1 | CASSQFPRGRPGGQPQHF | TGCGCCAGCAGCCAATTCCCTAGAGGCCGCCCGGGGGGTCAGCCCCAGCATTTT